The 8 T cell receptor beta chains below were found in one sample sequenced in a study of T cell changes during pregnancy in multiple sclerosis. The repertoire was sequenced with immunoSEQ multiplex PCR; TCRdb's copy has only in-frame clones and lacks some. Here the sample spans over 45,000 clones, more than 85% being singletons. The sample here was CD8+ T cells from peripheral blood mononuclear cells, taken after pregnancy. The receptors come from a female donor with multiple sclerosis, enrolled in a pregnancy study.

V gene TRBV7-2 combines with J gene TRBJ2-3; D remains ambiguous. The CDR3 consists of 13 residues. CDR1 and CDR2 from the germline V gene are SGHTA and FQGNSA. The ends were cut back, 4 bases at V and 8 bases at J, with 13 bases in the middle. CDR3 in DNA: TGTGCCAGCAGCTCCGTAGCAATAAGTACGCAGTATTTT. Its protein product is CASSSVAISTQYF.

The rearrangement links TRBV7-2 to TRBJ1-1; 8 nucleotides match TRBD1. V gave up 5 bases and J gave up 0 bases; unmatched junction bases: 5. The CDR3 is 15 residues long. The germline CDR1 and CDR2 sequences are SGHTA and FQGNSA. The CDR3, as DNA: TGTGCCAGCAGCCTCGGACAGGGCATGAACACTGAAGCTTTCTTT. This codes for CASSLGQGMNTEAFF.

CDR3 region: CASSRGHGKNIQYF. CDR3 DNA sequence: TGTGCCAGCAGTCGGGGACACGGCAAAAACATTCAGTACTTC. The V gene is TRBV6-6, the J gene TRBJ2-4, with D perhaps matching TRBD1 (6 bases). This CDR3 is 14 amino acids long. The germline V and J ends were trimmed by 5 bases and 3 bases, with 11 bases remaining between them. Germline V lookup: CDR1 MNHNY, CDR2 SVGAGI (reference sequence).

The chain has TRBV6-5 and TRBJ1-4, with 8 bases aligning to TRBD1. This CDR3 region has 13 residues. Per germline, CDR1 MNHEY and CDR2 SVGAGI. J lost 14 bases, V lost 0 bases, and 5 bases had no gene match. The DNA for the CDR3 is TGTGCCAGCAGTTACTCGACAGGGGCGACGCTGTTTTTT. Translating gives CASSYSTGATLFF.

CDR3 in DNA: TGTGCCAGCAGCGGGACAGAGGGTACCGGGGAGCTGTTTTTT. This translates into CASSGTEGTGELFF. The rearrangement links TRBV9 to TRBJ2-2, with D perhaps TRBD1 (6 bases). Trimming took 3 bases from V and 5 from J, leaving 11 bases between them. This CDR3 is 14 amino acids long. The V gene's germline CDR1 is SGDLS and CDR2 YYNGEE. Using reference TRBV9 and TRBJ2-2 for the parts outside the CDR3, the full variable domain is DSGVTQTPKHLITATGQRVTLRCSPRSGDLSVYWYQQSLDQGLQFLIQYYNGEERAKGNILERFSAQQFPDLHSELNLSSLELGDSALYFCASSGTEGTGELFFGEGSRLTVL.

This chain connects TRBV27 to TRBJ1-2; D gene unclear. The length of the CDR3 is 13 residues. Trimming shortened V by 1 base and J by 0 bases, and 3 bases separated the two germline ends. The germline CDR1 and CDR2 sequences are MNHEY and SMNVEV (reference sequence). Written as DNA, the CDR3 is TGTGCCAGCAGTTTATACACTAACTATGGCTACACCTTC. Encoded protein: CASSLYTNYGYTF.

This rearrangement joins TRBV27 to TRBJ2-7; TRBD2 matches 7 bases. With V trimmed by 0 bases and J by 5 bases, 7 bases remained unmatched. The CDR3 runs to 15 residues. The V gene's germline CDR1 is MNHEY and CDR2 SMNVEV (reference sequence). The CDR3 sequence: CASSLSGNGGNEQYF. The CDR3 DNA is TGTGCCAGCAGTTTATCGGGGAACGGGGGGAACGAGCAGTACTTC.

The chain has TRBV27 and TRBJ2-1; 7 positions agree with TRBD2. V shed 6 bases, J shed 2 bases, and the junction held 4 bases outside the gene matches. There are 14 residues in the CDR3. CDR1 MNHEY and CDR2 SMNVEV come from the germline V gene (reference sequence). In DNA, the CDR3 is TGTGCCAGCAGGGTGGGAGGGCCCTACAATGAGCAGTTCTTC. Translated, it gives CASRVGGPYNEQFF.